The clone carrying this T cell receptor (beta chain) was counted a few times. TCRdb reprocessed the RT-PCR reads via MiXCR and lists one record per CDR3 protein. The table includes approximately 200,000 distinct CDR3 sequences, 14% detected once. This sample was taken from a study of patients and donors after allogeneic stem cell transplantation. The CDR3 spans 14 residues. Trimming removed 6 bases from V and 0 bases from J, with 11 bases in between. Germline CDR1 is SQVTM and CDR2 is ANQGSEA. The clonotype comes from a human donor who was either an allogeneic HSCT recipient or a stem cell or donor lymphocyte infusion donor (not recorded which). It is not recorded whose cells these are; they may come from a transplant donor. The sample consisted of blood, either unsorted or a sorted T cell fraction (not recorded which). The rearrangement uses TRBV29-1 and TRBJ2-2; D might be TRBD2 (6 bases). The CDR3 sequence: CSVNSGANTGELFF. CDR3 in DNA: TGCAGCGTCAATAGCGGAGCGAACACCGGGGAGCTGTTTTTT.